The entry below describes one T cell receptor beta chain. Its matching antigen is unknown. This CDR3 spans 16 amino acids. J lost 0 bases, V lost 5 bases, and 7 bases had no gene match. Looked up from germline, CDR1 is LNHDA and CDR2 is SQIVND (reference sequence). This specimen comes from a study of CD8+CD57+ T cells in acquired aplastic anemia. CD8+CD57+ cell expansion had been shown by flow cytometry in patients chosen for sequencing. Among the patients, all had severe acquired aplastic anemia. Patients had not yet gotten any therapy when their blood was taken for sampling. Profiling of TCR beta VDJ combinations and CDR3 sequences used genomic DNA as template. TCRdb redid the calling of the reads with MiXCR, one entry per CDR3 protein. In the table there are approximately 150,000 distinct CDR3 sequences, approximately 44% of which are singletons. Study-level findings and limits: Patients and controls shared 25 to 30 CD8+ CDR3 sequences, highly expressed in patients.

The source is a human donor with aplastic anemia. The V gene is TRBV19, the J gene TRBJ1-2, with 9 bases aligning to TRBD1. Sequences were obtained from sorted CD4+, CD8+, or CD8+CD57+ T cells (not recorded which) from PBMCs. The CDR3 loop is CASSLGTGTTNYGYTF. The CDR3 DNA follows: TGTGCCAGTAGTCTCGGGACAGGGACCACTAACTATGGCTACACCTTC.